A selection of T cell receptor beta chains follows, all from one sample in a study of T cell repertoires in cytomegalovirus infection. Using its own MiXCR run on the reads, TCRdb lists one record per CDR3 protein. The sample has more than 95,000 distinct CDR3 sequences; over 30% are singletons. Their recognized antigens are unknown. Sequenced material: CD8+ T cells from cultured PBMCs, taken from culture after CMV antigen stimulation. The receptors shown here come from a human donor in good health (CMV status not recorded). Some clones in this sample may be carry-over from other donors' samples. The CDR3 runs from the conserved cysteine through the conserved F or W. A D gene is named only where the DNA matches it firmly. Expanded clones are given a class, and other clones once, few, many or no size at all.

V gene	J gene	clone size	D gene	CDR3 protein	CDR3 DNA
TRBV19	TRBJ1-5	.	.	CASSITGNQPQHF	TGTGCCAGTAGTATAACCGGCAATCAGCCCCAGCATTTT
TRBV7-9	TRBJ1-6	few	TRBD1	CASGTGATYNSPLHF	TGTGCCAGCGGTACAGGGGCCACCTATAATTCACCCCTCCACTTT
TRBV6-5	TRBJ2-7	.	.	CASSEMVSAGAEQYF	TGTGCCAGCAGTGAAATGGTATCGGCAGGGGCGGAGCAGTACTTC
TRBV6-5	TRBJ1-4	few	.	CASSYGSNEKLFF	TGTGCCAGCAGTTACGGGAGTAATGAAAAACTGTTTTTT
TRBV6-1	TRBJ2-7	.	.	CATDLSDGYTYEQYF	TGTGCCACCGACCTATCGGACGGTTATACCTACGAGCAGTACTTC
TRBV14	TRBJ2-3	.	TRBD2	CASSQEAGATTSGGLLTDTQYF	TGTGCCAGCAGCCAAGAGGCAGGGGCCACGACTAGCGGGGGCCTACTCACAGATACGCAGTATTTT
TRBV2	TRBJ2-5	.	.	CASSASRRLVEETQYF	TGTGCCAGCAGTGCCTCTAGGCGGTTAGTAGAAGAGACCCAGTACTTC
TRBV28	TRBJ2-1	.	.	CASSPPGPYEQFF	TGTGCCAGCAGCCCACCGGGACCTTATGAGCAGTTCTTC
TRBV7-6	TRBJ1-4	few	.	CASSWGGDGGEKLFF	TGTGCCAGCAGTTGGGGAGGGGACGGTGGTGAAAAACTGTTTTTT
TRBV7-9	TRBJ2-1	.	TRBD2	CASSPGTSGGINYNEQFF	TGTGCCAGCAGCCCCGGGACTAGCGGGGGGATCAACTACAATGAGCAGTTCTTC
TRBV20-1	TRBJ2-7	.	.	CSASNEGWNYEQYF	TGCAGTGCTAGCAACGAGGGCTGGAACTACGAGCAGTACTTC
TRBV7-8	TRBJ2-7	few	TRBD2	CASRFRLAGPYEQYF	TGTGCCAGCAGATTTAGACTAGCGGGGCCCTACGAGCAGTACTTC
TRBV6-2/TRBV6-3	TRBJ2-3	.	.	CASTTGDTQYF	TGTGCCAGCACCACGGGAGATACGCAGTATTTT
TRBV6-5	TRBJ2-3	.	.	CASSYRIQVPAEVGRAISTDTQYF	TGTGCCAGCAGTTACCGTATACAGGTGCCGGCTGAAGTAGGGCGCGCTATCAGCACAGATACGCAGTATTTT
TRBV7-6	TRBJ2-1	.	.	CASSLGETRYQFF	TGTGCCAGCAGCCTAGGAGAAACCAGGTATCAGTTCTTC